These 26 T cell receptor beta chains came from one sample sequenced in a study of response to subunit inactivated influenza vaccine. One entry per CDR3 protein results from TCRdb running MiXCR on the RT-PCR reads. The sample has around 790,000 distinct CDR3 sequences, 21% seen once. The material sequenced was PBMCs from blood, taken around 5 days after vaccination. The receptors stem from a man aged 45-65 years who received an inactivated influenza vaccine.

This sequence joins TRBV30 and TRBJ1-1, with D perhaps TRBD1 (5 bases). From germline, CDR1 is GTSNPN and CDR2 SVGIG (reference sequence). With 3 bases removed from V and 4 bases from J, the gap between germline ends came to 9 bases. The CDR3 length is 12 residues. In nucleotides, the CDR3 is TGTGCCTGGAGCGCCGGGGGCACTGAAGCTTTCTTT. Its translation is CAWSAGGTEAFF.

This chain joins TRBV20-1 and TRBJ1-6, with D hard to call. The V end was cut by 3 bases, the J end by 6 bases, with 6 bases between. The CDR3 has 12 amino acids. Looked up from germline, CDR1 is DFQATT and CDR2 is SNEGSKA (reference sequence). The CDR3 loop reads CSASWPNSPLHF. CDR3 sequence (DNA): TGCAGTGCTAGTTGGCCTAATTCACCCCTCCACTTT.

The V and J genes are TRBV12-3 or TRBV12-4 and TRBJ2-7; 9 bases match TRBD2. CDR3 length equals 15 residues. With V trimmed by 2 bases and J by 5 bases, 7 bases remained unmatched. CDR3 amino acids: CASSLWRGGRNEQYF. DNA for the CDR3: TGTGCCAGCAGTTTATGGCGGGGGGGTAGGAACGAGCAGTACTTC.

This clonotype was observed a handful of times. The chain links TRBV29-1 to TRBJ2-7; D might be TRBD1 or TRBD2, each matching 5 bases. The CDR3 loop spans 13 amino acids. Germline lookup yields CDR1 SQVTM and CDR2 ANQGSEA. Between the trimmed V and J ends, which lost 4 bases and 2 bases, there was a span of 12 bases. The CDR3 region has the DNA TGCAGCGTTGCCCAGGGAGAAGCCTACGAGCAGTACTTC. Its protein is CSVAQGEAYEQYF.

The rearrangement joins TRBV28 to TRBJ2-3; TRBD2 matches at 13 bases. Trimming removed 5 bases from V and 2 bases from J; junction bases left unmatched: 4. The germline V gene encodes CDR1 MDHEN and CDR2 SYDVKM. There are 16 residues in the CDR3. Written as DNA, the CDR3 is TGTGCCAGCAGTCCGACTAGCGGGAGGAACACAGATACGCAGTATTTT. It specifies CASSPTSGRNTDTQYF.

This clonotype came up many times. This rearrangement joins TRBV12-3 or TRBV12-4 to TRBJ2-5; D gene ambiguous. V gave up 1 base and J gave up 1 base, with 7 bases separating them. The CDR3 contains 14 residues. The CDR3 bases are TGTGCCAGCAGTTTAGGGTCAGTCCAAGAGACCCAGTACTTC. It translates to CASSLGSVQETQYF.

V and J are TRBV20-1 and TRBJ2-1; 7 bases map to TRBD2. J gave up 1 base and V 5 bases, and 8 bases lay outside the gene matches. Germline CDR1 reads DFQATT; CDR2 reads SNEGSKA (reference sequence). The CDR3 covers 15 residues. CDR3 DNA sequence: TGCAGTGCTCGGGGTCCGGGAGGTTCCTACAATGAGCAGTTCTTC. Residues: CSARGPGGSYNEQFF.

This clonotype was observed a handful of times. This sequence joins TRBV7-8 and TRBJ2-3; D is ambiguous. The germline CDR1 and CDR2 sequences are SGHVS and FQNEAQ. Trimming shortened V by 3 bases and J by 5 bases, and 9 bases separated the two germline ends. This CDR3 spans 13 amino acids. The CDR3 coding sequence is TGTGCCAGCAGCTTGCACCGTGGAGATACGCAGTATTTT. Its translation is CASSLHRGDTQYF.

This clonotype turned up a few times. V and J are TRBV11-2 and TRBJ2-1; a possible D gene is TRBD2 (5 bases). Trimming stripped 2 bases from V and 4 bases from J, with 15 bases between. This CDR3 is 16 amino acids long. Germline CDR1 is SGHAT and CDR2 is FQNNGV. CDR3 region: CASSLSNGVRYNEQFF. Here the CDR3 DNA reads TGTGCCAGCAGCTTAAGTAACGGGGTTAGGTACAATGAGCAGTTCTTC.

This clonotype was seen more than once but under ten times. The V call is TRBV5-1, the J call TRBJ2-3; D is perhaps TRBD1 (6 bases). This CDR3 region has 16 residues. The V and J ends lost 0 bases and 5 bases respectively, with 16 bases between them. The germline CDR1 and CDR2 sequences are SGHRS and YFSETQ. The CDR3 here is CASSLVSGAQKDTQYF. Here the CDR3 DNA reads TGCGCCAGCAGCTTGGTGTCAGGGGCCCAGAAAGATACGCAGTATTTT. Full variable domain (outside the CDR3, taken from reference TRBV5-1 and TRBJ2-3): KAGVTQTPRYLIKTRGQQVTLSCSPISGHRSVSWYQQTPGQGLQFLFEYFSETQRNKGNFPGRFSGRQFSNSRSEMNVSTLELGDSALYLCASSLVSGAQKDTQYFGPGTRLTVL.

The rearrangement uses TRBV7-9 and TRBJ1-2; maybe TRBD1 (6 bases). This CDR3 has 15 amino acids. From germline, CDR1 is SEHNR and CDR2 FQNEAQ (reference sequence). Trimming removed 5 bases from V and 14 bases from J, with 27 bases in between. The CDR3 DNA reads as TGTGCCAGCAGCACAAGGAACGGGACATCTTTGCTTGGTACCTTC. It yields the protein CASSTRNGTSLLGTF.

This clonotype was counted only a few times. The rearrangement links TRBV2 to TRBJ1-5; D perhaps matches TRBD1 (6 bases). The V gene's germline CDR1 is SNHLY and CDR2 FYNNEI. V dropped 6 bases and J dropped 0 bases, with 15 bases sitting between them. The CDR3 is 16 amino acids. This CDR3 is CASRPDRINSNQPQHF. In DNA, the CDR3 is TGTGCCAGCAGACCCGACAGGATCAATAGCAATCAGCCCCAGCATTTT.

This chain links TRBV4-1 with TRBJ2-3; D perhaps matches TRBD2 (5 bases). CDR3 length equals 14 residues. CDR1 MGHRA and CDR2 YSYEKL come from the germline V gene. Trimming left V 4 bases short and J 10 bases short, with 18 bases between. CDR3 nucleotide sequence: TGCGCCAGCAGCCGGCCTACTAGGAATGGAGCGCAGTATTTT. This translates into CASSRPTRNGAQYF.

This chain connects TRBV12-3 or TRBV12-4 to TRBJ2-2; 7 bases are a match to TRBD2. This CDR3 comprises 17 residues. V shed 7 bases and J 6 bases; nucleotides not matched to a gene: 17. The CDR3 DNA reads TGTGCCAGCACCCACATAGGACTAGAGGGATTGGCCGGGGAGCTGTTTTTT. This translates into CASTHIGLEGLAGELFF.

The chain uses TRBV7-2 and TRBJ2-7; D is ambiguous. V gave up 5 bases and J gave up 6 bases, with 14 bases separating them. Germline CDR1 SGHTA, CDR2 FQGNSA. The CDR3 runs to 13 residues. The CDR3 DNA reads TGTGCCAGCAGCCCATTGGTCGCGACCGAGCAGTACTTC. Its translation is CASSPLVATEQYF.

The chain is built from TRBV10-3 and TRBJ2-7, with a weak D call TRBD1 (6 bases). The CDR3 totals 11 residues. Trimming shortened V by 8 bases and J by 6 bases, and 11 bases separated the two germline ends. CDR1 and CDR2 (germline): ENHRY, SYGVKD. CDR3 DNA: TGTGCCATCCGGGACATGGTCGAGCAGTACTTC. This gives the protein CAIRDMVEQYF.

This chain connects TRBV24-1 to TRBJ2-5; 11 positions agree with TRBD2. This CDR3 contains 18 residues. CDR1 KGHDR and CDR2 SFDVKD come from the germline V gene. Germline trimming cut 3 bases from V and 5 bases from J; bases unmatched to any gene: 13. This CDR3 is CATSDQLAGGKESETQYF. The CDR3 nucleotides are TGTGCCACCAGTGATCAGCTAGCGGGGGGCAAAGAATCGGAGACCCAGTACTTC.

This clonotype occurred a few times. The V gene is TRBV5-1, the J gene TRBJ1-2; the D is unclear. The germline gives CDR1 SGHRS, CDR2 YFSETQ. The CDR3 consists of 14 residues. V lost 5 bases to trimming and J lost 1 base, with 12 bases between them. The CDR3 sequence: CASRINPNNYGYTF. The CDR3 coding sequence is TGCGCCAGCAGAATTAACCCGAATAACTATGGCTACACCTTC.

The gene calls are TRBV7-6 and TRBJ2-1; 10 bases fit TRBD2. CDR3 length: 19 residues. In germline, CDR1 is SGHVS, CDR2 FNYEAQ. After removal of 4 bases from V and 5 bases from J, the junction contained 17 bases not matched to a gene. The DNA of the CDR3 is TGTGCCAGCAGCTCTCCGAGAGGTAGTCTAGCGGGAGTAAACAATGAGCAGTTCTTC. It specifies CASSSPRGSLAGVNNEQFF.

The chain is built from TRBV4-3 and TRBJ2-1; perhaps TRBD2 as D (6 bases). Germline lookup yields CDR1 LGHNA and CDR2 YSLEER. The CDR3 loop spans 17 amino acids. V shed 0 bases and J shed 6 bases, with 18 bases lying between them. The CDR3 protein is CASSQEVASWRGNEQFF. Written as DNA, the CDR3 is TGCGCCAGCAGCCAAGAGGTGGCTTCCTGGCGGGGCAATGAGCAGTTCTTC.

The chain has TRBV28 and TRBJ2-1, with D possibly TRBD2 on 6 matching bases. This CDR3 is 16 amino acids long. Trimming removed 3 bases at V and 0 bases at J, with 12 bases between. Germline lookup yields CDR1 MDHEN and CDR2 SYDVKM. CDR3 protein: CASSFYWRDSYNEQFF. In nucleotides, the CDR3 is TGTGCCAGCAGTTTTTACTGGCGGGACTCCTACAATGAGCAGTTCTTC. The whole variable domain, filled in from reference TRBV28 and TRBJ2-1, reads DVKVTQSSRYLVKRTGEKVFLECVQDMDHENMFWYRQDPGLGLRLIYFSYDVKMKEKGDIPEGYSVSREKKERFSLILESASTNQTSMYLCASSFYWRDSYNEQFFGPGTRLTVL.

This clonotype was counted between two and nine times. CDR3 amino acids: CASSFTSGRNHEQFF. CDR3 DNA sequence: TGTGCCAGCAGCTTTACTAGCGGGAGAAACCATGAGCAGTTCTTC. The chain recombines TRBV7-8 with TRBJ2-1; the match to TRBD2 covers 11 bases. V was pared by 3 bases and J by 8 bases, with 6 bases of the junction left unmatched. CDR1 and CDR2 from the germline V gene are SGHVS and FQNEAQ. CDR3 length: 15 residues. Combining the CDR3 with reference TRBV7-8 and TRBJ2-1 gives the whole variable domain GAGVSQSPRYKVAKRGQDVALRCDPISGHVSLFWYQQALGQGPEFLTYFQNEAQLDKSGLPSDRFFAERPEGSVSTLKIQRTQQEDSAVYLCASSFTSGRNHEQFFGPGTRLTVL.

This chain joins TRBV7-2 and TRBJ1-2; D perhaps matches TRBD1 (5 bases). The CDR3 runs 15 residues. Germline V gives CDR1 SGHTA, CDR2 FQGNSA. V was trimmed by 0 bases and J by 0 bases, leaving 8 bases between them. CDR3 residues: CASSLAGAANYGYTF. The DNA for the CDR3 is TGTGCCAGCAGCTTAGCAGGGGCCGCTAACTATGGCTACACCTTC.

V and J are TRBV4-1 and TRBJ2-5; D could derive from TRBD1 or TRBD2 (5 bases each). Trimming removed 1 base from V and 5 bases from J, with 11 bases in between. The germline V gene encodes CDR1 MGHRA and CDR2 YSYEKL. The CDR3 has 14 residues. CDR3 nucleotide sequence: TGCGCCAGCAGCCAAGGGCCGGGGCGGGAGACCCAGTACTTC. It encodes CASSQGPGRETQYF.

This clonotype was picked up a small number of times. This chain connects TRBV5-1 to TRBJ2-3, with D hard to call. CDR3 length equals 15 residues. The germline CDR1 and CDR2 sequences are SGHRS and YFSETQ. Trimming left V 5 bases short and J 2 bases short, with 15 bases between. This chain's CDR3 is CASSGVGIPTDTQYF. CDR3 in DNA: TGCGCCAGCAGTGGGGTGGGGATCCCCACAGATACGCAGTATTTT. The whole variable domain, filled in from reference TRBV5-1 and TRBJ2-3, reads KAGVTQTPRYLIKTRGQQVTLSCSPISGHRSVSWYQQTPGQGLQFLFEYFSETQRNKGNFPGRFSGRQFSNSRSEMNVSTLELGDSALYLCASSGVGIPTDTQYFGPGTRLTVL.

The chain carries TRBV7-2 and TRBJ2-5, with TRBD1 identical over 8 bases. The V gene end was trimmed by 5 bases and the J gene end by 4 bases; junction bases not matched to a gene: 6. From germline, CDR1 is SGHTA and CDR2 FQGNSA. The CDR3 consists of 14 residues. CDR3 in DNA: TGTGCCAGCAGCGCTCGGACAGGGTCAGAGACCCAGTACTTC. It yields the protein CASSARTGSETQYF.